This T cell receptor (beta chain) was obtained from a study of T cell repertoires in cytomegalovirus infection. Study details: TCR beta signatures that were public indicated CMV infection and matching HLA type. Study results and caveats: Dominating the ex vivo response were TCR beta clonotypes that were CMV-specific and HLA-C-restricted.

MiXCR, run by TCRdb on the reads, gives a single entry per CDR3 protein. Of fewer than 550,000 distinct CDR3 sequences in the sample, approximately 10% were seen once. In its sample, this clonotype was seen a few times. As yet, its antigen is unknown. This clonotype was sampled from a human donor in good health (CMV status not recorded). Some clones in this sample may be carry-over from other donors' samples. The sequenced material came from PBMCs.

This CDR3 is CASSLGAGMVTDTQYF. CDR3 nucleotide sequence: TGTGCCAGCAGCTTAGGGGCGGGAATGGTGACAGATACGCAGTATTTT. The chain is built from TRBV7-9 and TRBJ2-3, with D maybe TRBD2 (6 bases). CDR1 is SEHNR and CDR2 is FQNEAQ in the germline V gene (reference sequence). This CDR3 spans 16 amino acids. Trimming took off 1 base at V and 3 bases at J, with 14 bases between the two ends.